The next 4 T cell receptor beta chains were all read from a single sample in a study of cytomegalovirus exposure and HLA in healthy donors. The PCR employed 60 Vbeta primers together with 13 Jbeta primers. Repertoires were generated with immunoSEQ multiplex PCR, while TCRdb's copy carries only in-frame clones and drops some. The sample carries 100,000 or so clones, around 80% recorded once. The sample taken for sequencing was PBMCs. The receptors come from a young man in good health and CMV-seronegative.

The J gene is TRBJ1-2, the V gene TRBV9; 7 bases are a match to TRBD1. The trim removed 0 bases at V and 7 bases at J, leaving 6 bases unmatched. The CDR3 loop spans 14 amino acids. Germline lookup yields CDR1 SGDLS and CDR2 YYNGEE. CDR3 in DNA: TGTGCCAGCAGCGTAGCGGGACAGAATTTTGGCTACACCTTC. Protein: CASSVAGQNFGYTF.

This clone was detected only a few times. The chain carries TRBV5-1 and TRBJ2-3, with TRBD2 identical over 11 bases. CDR1 and CDR2 from the germline V gene are SGHRS and YFSETQ. This CDR3 has 14 residues. The V and J ends lost 1 base and 9 bases, in that order; junction bases with no gene match: 4. The CDR3 region has the DNA TGCGCCAGCAGCTTGACTAGCGGGGGCCGCACGCAGTATTTT. It encodes CASSLTSGGRTQYF.

CDR3 region: CASSFTVNTEAFF. The CDR3 bases are TGTGCCAGCAGCTTTACAGTGAACACTGAAGCTTTCTTT. This chain links TRBV7-3 with TRBJ1-1; D is uncertain. Germline-derived CDR1 and CDR2 are SGHTA and FQGTGA. V gave up 3 bases and J gave up 0 bases, with 5 bases separating them. The CDR3 is made up of 13 amino acids. Drawing the rest from reference TRBV7-3 and TRBJ1-1, the complete variable domain is GAGVSQTPSNKVTEKGKYVELRCDPISGHTALYWYRQSLGQGPEFLIYFQGTGAADDSGLPNDRFFAVRPEGSVSTLKIQRTERGDSAVYLCASSFTVNTEAFFGQGTRLTVV.

The chain carries TRBV7-9 and TRBJ2-5; D remains unclear. The CDR3 loop spans 12 amino acids. Germline CDR1 and CDR2: SEHNR and FQNEAQ (reference sequence). V was trimmed by 6 bases and J by 3 bases, leaving 8 bases between them. The CDR3 nucleotides are TGTGCCAGCAGGCGGTTTGAAGAGACCCAGTACTTC. Protein sequence: CASRRFEETQYF.